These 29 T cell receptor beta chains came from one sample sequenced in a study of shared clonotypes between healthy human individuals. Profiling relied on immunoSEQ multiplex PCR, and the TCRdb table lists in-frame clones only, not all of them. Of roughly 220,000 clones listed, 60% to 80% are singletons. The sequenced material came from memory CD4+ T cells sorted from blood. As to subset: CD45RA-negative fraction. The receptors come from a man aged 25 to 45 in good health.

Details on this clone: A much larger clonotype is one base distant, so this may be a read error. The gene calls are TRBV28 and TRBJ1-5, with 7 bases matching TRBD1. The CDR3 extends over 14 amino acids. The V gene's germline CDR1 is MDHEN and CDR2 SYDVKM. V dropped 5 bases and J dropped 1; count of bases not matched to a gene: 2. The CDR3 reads CASSLTGSNQPQHF. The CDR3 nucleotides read TGTGCCAGCAGTCTGACAGGGAGCAATCAGCCCCAGCATTTT.

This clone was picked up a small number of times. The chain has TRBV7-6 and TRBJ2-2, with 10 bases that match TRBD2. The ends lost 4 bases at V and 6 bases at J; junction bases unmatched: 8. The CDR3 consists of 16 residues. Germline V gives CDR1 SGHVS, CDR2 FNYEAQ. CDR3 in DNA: TGTGCCAGCAGCTCTACTAGCGGGATGCCCTCCGGGGAGCTGTTTTTT. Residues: CASSSTSGMPSGELFF.

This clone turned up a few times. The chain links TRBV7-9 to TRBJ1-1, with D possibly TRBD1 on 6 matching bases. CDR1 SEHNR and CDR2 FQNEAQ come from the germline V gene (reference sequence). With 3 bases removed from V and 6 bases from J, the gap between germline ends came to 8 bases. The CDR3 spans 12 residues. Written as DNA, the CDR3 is TGTGCCAGCAGCTTGGACAGTGCTGAAGCTTTCTTT. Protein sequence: CASSLDSAEAFF.

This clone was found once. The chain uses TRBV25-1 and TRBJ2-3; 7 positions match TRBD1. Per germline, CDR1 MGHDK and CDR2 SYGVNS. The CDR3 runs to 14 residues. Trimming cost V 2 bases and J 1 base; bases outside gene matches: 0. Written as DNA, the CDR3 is TGTGCCAGCAGTGAACAGGGGGGCACAGATACGCAGTATTTT. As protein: CASSEQGGTDTQYF.

In nucleotides, the CDR3 is TGTGCCAGCAGTGATTCCTGGGGGAACCAAGAGACCCAGTACTTC. Its translation: CASSDSWGNQETQYF. This sequence joins TRBV6-1 and TRBJ2-5; D might be TRBD1 or TRBD2, each matching 5 bases. Per germline, CDR1 MNHNS and CDR2 SASEGT. This CDR3 is built from 15 residues. V dropped 3 bases and J dropped 0 bases, with 11 bases sitting between them.

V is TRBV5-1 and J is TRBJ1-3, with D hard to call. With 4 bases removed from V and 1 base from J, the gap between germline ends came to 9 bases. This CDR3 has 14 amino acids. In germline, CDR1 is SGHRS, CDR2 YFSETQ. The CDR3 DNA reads TGCGCCAGCAGCCTTGGGGAGTCTGGAAACACCATATATTTT. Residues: CASSLGESGNTIYF.

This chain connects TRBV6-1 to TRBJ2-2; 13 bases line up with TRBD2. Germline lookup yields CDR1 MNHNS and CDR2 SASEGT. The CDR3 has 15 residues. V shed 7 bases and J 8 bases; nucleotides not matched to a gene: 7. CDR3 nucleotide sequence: TGTGCCAGCAAAGGACTAGCGGGAGAATCGGGGGAGCTGTTTTTT. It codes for CASKGLAGESGELFF.

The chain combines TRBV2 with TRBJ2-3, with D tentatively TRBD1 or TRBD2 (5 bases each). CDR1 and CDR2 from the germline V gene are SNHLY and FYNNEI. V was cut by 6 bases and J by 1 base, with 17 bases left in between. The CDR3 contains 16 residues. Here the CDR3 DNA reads TGTGCCAGCAGCGGAAGGGTGGGGCGGGGCACAGATACGCAGTATTTT. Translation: CASSGRVGRGTDTQYF.

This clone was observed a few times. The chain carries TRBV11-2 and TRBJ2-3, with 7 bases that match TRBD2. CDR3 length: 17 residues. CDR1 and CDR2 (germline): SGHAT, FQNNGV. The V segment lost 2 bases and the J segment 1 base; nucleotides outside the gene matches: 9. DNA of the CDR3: TGTGCCAGCAGCTTATACCAAGGGCTAGCGGGCACAGATACGCAGTATTTT. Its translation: CASSLYQGLAGTDTQYF.

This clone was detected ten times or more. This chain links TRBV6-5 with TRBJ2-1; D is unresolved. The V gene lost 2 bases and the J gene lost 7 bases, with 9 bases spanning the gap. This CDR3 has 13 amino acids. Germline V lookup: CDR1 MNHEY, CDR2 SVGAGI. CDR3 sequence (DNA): TGTGCCAGCAGTTACACACAAGGGAATGAGCAGTTCTTC. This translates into CASSYTQGNEQFF.

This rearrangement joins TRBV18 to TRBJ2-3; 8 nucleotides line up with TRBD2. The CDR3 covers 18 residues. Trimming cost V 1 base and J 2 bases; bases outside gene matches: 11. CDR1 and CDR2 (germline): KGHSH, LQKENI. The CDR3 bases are TGTGCCAGCTCACCACTTCCGGGACTAGTGGGGCACACAGATACGCAGTATTTT. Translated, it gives CASSPLPGLVGHTDTQYF.

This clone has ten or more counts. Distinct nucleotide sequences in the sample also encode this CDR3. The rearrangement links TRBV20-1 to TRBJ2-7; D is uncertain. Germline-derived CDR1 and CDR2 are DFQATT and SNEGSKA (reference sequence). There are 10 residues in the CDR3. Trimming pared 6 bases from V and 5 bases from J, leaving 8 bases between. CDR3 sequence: CSASDHEQYF. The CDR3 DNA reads TGCAGTGCCAGCGATCACGAGCAGTACTTC.

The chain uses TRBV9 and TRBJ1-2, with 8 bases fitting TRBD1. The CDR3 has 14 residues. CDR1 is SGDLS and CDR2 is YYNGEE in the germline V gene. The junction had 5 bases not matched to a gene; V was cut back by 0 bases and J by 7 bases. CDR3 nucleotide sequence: TGTGCCAGCAGCGTAGAACAGGGGGACGGTGGCTACACCTTC. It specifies CASSVEQGDGGYTF.

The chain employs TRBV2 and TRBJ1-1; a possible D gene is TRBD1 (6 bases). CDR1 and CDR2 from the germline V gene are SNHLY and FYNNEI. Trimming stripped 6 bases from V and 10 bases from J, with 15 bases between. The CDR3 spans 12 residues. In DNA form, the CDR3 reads TGTGCCAGCAGGCTACAGGGTTTAGGAGCTTTCTTT. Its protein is CASRLQGLGAFF.

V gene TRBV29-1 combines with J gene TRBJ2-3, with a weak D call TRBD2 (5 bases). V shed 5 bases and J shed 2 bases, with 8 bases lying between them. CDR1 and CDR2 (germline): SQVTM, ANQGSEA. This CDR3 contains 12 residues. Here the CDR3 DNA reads TGCAGCGTTCGGACTGCCACAGATACGCAGTATTTT. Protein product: CSVRTATDTQYF.

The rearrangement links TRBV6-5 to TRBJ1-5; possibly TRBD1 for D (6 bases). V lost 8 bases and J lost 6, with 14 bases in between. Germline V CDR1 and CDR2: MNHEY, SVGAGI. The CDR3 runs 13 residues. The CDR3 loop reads CASAGAPTQPQHF. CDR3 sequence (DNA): TGTGCCAGCGCAGGGGCCCCGACTCAGCCCCAGCATTTT.

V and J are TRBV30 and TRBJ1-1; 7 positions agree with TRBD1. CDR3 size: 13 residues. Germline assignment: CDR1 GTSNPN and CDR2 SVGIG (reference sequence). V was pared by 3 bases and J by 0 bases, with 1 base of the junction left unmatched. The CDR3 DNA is TGTGCCTGGAGGGGACAGCTGAACACTGAAGCTTTCTTT. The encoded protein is CAWRGQLNTEAFF.

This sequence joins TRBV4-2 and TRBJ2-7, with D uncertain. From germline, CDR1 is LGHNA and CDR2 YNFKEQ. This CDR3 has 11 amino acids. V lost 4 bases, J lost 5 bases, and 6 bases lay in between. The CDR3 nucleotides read TGTGCCAGCAGCCTAGAAAACGAGCAGTACTTC. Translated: CASSLENEQYF.

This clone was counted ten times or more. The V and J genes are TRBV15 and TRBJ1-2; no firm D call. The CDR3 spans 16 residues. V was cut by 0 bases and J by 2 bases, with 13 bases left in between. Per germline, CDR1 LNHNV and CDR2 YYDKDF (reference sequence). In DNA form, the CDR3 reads TGTGCCACCAGCAGAGACTGGGCCACAGACAACTATGGCTACACCTTC. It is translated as CATSRDWATDNYGYTF. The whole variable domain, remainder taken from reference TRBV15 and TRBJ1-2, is DAMVIQNPRYQVTQFGKPVTLSCSQTLNHNVMYWYQQKSSQAPKLLFHYYDKDFNNEADTPDNFQSRRPNTSFCFLDIRSPGLGDTAMYLCATSRDWATDNYGYTFGSGTRLTVV.

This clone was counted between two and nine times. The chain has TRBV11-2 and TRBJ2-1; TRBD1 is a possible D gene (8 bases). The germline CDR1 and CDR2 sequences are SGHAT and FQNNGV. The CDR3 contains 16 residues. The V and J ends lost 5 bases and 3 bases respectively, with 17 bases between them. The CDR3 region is CASSGRDRLGYNEQFF. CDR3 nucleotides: TGTGCCAGCAGCGGGAGGGACAGGTTGGGCTACAATGAGCAGTTCTTC.

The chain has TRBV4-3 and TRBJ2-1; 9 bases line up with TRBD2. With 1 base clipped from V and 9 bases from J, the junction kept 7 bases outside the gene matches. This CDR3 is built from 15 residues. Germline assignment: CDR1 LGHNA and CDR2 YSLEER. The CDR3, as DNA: TGCGCCAGCAGCCAAGGCTTGACGACTAGCGGTGAGCAGTTCTTC. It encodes CASSQGLTTSGEQFF.

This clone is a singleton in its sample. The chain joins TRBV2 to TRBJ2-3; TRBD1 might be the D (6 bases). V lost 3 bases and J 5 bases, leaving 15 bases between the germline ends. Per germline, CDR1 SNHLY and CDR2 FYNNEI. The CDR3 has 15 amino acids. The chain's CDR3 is CASSEEWSRGDTQYF. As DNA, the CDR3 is TGTGCCAGCAGTGAGGAGTGGAGCAGGGGAGATACGCAGTATTTT. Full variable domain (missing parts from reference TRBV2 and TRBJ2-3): EPEVTQTPSHQVTQMGQEVILRCVPISNHLYFYWYRQILGQKVEFLVSFYNNEISEKSEIFDDQFSVERPDGSNFTLKIRSTKLEDSAMYFCASSEEWSRGDTQYFGPGTRLTVL.

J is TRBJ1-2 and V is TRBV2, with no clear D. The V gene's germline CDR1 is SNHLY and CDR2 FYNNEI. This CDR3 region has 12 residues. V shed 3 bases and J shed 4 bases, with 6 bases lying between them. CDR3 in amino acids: CASSEEFYGYTF. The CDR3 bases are TGTGCCAGCAGTGAGGAGTTCTATGGCTACACCTTC.

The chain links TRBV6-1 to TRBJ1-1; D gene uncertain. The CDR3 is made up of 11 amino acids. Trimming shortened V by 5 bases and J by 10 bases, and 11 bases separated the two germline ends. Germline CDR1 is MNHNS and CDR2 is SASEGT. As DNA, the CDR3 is TGTGCCAGCAGTTTCGGACCCCGAGCTTTCTTT. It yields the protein CASSFGPRAFF.

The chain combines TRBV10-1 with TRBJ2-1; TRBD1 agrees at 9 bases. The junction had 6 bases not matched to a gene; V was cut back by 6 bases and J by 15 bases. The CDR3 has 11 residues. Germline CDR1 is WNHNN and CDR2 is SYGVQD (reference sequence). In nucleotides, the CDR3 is TGCGCCAGCAGCCAGACAGGGGGGCTGTTCTTC. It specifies CASSQTGGLFF.

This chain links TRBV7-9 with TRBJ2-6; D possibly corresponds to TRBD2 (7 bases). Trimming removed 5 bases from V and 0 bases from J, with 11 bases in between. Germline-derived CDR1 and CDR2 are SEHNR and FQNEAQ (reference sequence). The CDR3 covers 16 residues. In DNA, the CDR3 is TGTGCCAGCAGCCCTAGGGGGGGCTCTGGGGCCAACGTCCTGACTTTC. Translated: CASSPRGGSGANVLTF.

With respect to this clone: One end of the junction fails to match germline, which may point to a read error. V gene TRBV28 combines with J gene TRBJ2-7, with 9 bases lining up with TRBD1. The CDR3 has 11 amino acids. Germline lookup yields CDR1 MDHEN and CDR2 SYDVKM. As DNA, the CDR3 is TGCATGACAGGGGGCTCCTACGAGCAGTACTTC. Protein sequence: CMTGGSYEQYF.

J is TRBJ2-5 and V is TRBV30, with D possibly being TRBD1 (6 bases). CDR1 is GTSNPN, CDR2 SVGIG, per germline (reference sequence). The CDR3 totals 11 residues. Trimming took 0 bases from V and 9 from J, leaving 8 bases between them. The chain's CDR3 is CAWSVQGAQYF. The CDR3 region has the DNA TGTGCCTGGAGTGTACAGGGCGCCCAGTACTTC.

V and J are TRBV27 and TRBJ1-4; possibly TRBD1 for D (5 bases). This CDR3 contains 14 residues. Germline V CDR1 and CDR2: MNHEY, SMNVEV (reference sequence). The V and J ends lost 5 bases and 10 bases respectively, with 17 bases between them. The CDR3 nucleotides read TGTGCCAGCAGTCTCGGCGGACAAGGAGGAAAACTGTTTTTT. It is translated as CASSLGGQGGKLFF.